This TCR beta chain is drawn from a study of blood T cell repertoires in COVID-19. CDR3 size: 17 residues. The V and J ends lost 3 bases and 3 bases, in that order; junction bases with no gene match: 8. Germline CDR1 and CDR2: SGHNT and YYREEE (reference sequence). Only in-frame clones appear in the TCRdb table, and some are missing; sequencing was by immunoSEQ multiplex PCR. The top ten clones hold 14% to 15% of a sample with roughly 70,000 clones, approximately 73% of them seen once. The source of this sequence is a man aged 55 to 70 with COVID-19, enrolled during active disease. This rearrangement joins TRBV5-4 to TRBJ2-3; 12 bases align to TRBD2. The material sequenced was peripheral blood. DNA of the CDR3: TGTGCCAGCAGCTCTCCGACTAGCGGGGGAATTACAGATACGCAGTATTTT. It yields the protein CASSSPTSGGITDTQYF.